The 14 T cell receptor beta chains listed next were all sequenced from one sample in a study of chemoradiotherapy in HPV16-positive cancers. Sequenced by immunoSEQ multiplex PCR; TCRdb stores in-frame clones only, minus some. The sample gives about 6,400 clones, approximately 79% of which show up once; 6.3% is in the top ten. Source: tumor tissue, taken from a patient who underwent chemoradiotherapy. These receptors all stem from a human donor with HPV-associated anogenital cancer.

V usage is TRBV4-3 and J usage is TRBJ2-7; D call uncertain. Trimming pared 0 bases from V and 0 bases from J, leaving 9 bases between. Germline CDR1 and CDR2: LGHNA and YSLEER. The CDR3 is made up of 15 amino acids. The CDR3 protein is CASSQEAGFSYEQYF. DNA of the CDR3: TGCGCCAGCAGCCAAGAAGCAGGTTTCTCCTACGAGCAGTACTTC.

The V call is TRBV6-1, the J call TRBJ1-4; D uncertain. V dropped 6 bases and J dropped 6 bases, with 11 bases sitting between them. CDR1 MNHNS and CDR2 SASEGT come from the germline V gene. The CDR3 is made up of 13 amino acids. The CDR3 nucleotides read TGTGCCAGCAGATGGTCCGGGGATGAAAAACTGTTTTTT. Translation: CASRWSGDEKLFF.

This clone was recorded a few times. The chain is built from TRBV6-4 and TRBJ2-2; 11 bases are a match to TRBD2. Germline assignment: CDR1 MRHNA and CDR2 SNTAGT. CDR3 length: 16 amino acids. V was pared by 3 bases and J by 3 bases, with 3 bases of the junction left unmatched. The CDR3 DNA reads TGTGCCAGCAGTGATACTAGCGGGGGTGACACCGGGGAGCTGTTTTTT. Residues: CASSDTSGGDTGELFF.

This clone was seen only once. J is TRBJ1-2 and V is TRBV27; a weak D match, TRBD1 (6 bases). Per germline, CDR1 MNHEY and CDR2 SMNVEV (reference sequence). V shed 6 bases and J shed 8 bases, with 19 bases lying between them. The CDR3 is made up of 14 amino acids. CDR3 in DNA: TGTGCCAGCAGCCTTAGGCCAGGGGAGTACGGCTACACCTTC. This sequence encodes CASSLRPGEYGYTF.

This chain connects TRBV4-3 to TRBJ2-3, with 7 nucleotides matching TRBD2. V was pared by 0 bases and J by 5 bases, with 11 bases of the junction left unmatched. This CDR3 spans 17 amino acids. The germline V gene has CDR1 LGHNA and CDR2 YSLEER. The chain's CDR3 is CASSQDPPGGTGDTQYF. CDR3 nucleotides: TGCGCCAGCAGCCAAGATCCACCCGGGGGGACTGGAGATACGCAGTATTTT.

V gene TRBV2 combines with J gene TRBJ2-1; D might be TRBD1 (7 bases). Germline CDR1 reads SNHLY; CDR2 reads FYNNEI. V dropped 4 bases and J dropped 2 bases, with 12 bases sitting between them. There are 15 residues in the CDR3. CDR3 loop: CASSAGGPPYNEQFF. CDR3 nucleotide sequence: TGTGCCAGCAGTGCAGGGGGGCCCCCCTACAATGAGCAGTTCTTC. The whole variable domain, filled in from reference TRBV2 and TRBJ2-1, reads EPEVTQTPSHQVTQMGQEVILRCVPISNHLYFYWYRQILGQKVEFLVSFYNNEISEKSEIFDDQFSVERPDGSNFTLKIRSTKLEDSAMYFCASSAGGPPYNEQFFGPGTRLTVL.

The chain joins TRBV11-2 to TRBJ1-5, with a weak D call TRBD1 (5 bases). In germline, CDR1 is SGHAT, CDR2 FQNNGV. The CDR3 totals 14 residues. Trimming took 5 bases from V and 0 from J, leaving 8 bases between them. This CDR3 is CASSPGTSNQPQHF. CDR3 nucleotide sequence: TGTGCCAGCAGCCCGGGGACTAGCAATCAGCCCCAGCATTTT.

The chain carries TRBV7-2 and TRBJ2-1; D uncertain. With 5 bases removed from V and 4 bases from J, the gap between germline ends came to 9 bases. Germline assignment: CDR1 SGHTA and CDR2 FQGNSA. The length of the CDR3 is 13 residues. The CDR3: CASSPYQYNEQFF. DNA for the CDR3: TGTGCCAGCAGCCCGTACCAGTACAATGAGCAGTTCTTC.

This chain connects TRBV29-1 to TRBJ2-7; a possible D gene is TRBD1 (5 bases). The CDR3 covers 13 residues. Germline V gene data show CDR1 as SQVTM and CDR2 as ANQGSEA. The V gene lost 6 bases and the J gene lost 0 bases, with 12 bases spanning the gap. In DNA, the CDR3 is TGCAGCGTCCGGACACCCCGCTCCTACGAGCAGTACTTC. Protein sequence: CSVRTPRSYEQYF.

The CDR3 nucleotides read TGTGCCAGCAGACAATTGGCGGGGAATTATAATTCACCCCTCCACTTT. This sequence encodes CASRQLAGNYNSPLHF. The J gene is TRBJ1-6, the V gene TRBV11-2; D unresolved. V was cut by 6 bases and J by 4 bases, with 16 bases left in between. The CDR3 spans 16 residues. CDR1 SGHAT and CDR2 FQNNGV come from the germline V gene.

In nucleotides, the CDR3 is TGTGCCAGCAGCTTGAGGACAGGAACAGATACGCAGTATTTT. As protein: CASSLRTGTDTQYF. V usage is TRBV5-6 and J usage is TRBJ2-3, with 7 bases matching TRBD1. The CDR3 sequence is 14 residues long. Germline V gene sequence: CDR1 SGHDT, CDR2 YYEEEE. V was clipped by 1 base and J by 3 bases; unmatched bases: 2. Supplemented by reference TRBV5-6 and TRBJ2-3, the full variable domain reads DAGVTQSPTHLIKTRGQQVTLRCSPKSGHDTVSWYQQALGQGPQFIFQYYEEEERQRGNFPDRFSGHQFPNYSSELNVNALLLGDSALYLCASSLRTGTDTQYFGPGTRLTVL.

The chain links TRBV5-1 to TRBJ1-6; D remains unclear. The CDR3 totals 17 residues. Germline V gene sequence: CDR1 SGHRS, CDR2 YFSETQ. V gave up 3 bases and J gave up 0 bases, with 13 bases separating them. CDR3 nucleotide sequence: TGCGCCAGCAGCTCGGCTGACTTGAGCTCCTATAATTCACCCCTCCACTTT. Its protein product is CASSSADLSSYNSPLHF.

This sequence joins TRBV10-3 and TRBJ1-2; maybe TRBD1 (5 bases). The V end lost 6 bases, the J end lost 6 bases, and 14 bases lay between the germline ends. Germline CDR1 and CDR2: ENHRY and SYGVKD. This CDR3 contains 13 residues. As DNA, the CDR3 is TGTGCCATCAGCCTGACAGAACGGCATGGCTACACCTTC. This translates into CAISLTERHGYTF.

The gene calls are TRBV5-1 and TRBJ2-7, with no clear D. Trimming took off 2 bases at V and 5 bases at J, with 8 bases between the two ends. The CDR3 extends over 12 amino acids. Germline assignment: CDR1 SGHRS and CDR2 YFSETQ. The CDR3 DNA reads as TGCGCCAGCAGCTTTGGTGGCGACGAGCAGTACTTC. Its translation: CASSFGGDEQYF.